One and the same sample provided the 9 T cell receptor beta chains below, sequenced in a study of identifying expanded T cells in peripheral blood. The data were produced by immunoSEQ multiplex PCR, yet TCRdb's version contains in-frame clones alone and is incomplete. Of more than 45,000 clones listed, around four fifths are singletons. The source material was blood. Receptor source: a person aged 18 to 75 in good health.

The chain uses TRBV9 and TRBJ2-7; D tentatively reads TRBD1 or TRBD2 (5 bases each). Trimming took 0 bases from V and 10 from J, leaving 17 bases between them. CDR1 and CDR2 from the germline V gene are SGDLS and YYNGEE. The CDR3 totals 14 residues. CDR3 bases: TGTGCCAGCAGCGTAGAGGGGCTGGGGGACCCCCAGTACTTC. Translation gives CASSVEGLGDPQYF.

This chain connects TRBV27 to TRBJ1-1; D not resolved. The ends were cut back, 2 bases at V and 0 bases at J, with 13 bases in the middle. The CDR3 consists of 16 residues. CDR1 is MNHEY and CDR2 is SMNVEV in the germline V gene (reference sequence). Here the CDR3 DNA reads TGTGCCAGCAGTTTAGGGTTGGGGATCATGAACACTGAAGCTTTCTTT. Translation: CASSLGLGIMNTEAFF.

Here the CDR3 DNA reads TGTGCCAGCAGTGTGGGACAGGGGGAAAGAAACACCATATATTTT. Translating gives CASSVGQGERNTIYF. The chain combines TRBV6-1 with TRBJ1-3; 11 positions agree with TRBD1. Germline-derived CDR1 and CDR2 are MNHNS and SASEGT. This CDR3 spans 15 amino acids. With 4 bases clipped from V and 5 bases from J, the junction kept 4 bases outside the gene matches.

The chain is built from TRBV2 and TRBJ1-2; D remains unclear. V was pared by 1 base and J by 8 bases, with 8 bases between. The CDR3 spans 12 residues. CDR1 SNHLY and CDR2 FYNNEI come from the germline V gene. CDR3 residues: CASSEESFGYTF. The CDR3 DNA reads TGTGCCAGCAGTGAAGAGTCCTTCGGCTACACCTTC. Full variable domain (remainder filled in from reference TRBV2 and TRBJ1-2): EPEVTQTPSHQVTQMGQEVILRCVPISNHLYFYWYRQILGQKVEFLVSFYNNEISEKSEIFDDQFSVERPDGSNFTLKIRSTKLEDSAMYFCASSEESFGYTFGSGTRLTVV.

The rearrangement links TRBV7-9 to TRBJ1-2; 8 nucleotides line up with TRBD1. Germline CDR1 and CDR2: SEHNR and FQNEAQ (reference sequence). The V segment lost 6 bases and the J segment 7 bases; nucleotides outside the gene matches: 13. The CDR3 is 15 residues long. The CDR3 loop reads CASSLPTGAFLGYTF. CDR3 sequence (DNA): TGTGCCAGCAGTCTACCGACAGGGGCCTTTCTTGGCTACACCTTC.

Here the CDR3 DNA reads TGTGCCAGCAGTCCCCCCCTAAGGGGAAACACCATATATTTT. Encoded protein: CASSPPLRGNTIYF. The chain uses TRBV28 and TRBJ1-3; D gene uncertain. The CDR3 covers 14 residues. Trimming removed 5 bases at V and 4 bases at J, with 12 bases between. Germline V gives CDR1 MDHEN, CDR2 SYDVKM.

This clone was seen more than once but under ten times. Its ends do not fully match the called genes, so a read error is possible. The chain has TRBV4-3 and TRBJ2-1; TRBD2 matches 11 bases. The CDR3 sequence is 14 residues long. Germline CDR1 and CDR2: LGHNA and YSLEER. CDR3 nucleotides: TGCGCCAGCAGCCAAGGGGGCGGGACTAGCGGTGCGATCTTC. Protein product: CASSQGGGTSGAIF.

The genes are TRBV6-1 and TRBJ2-5, with a tentative D call TRBD2 (5 bases). The CDR3 contains 13 residues. CDR1 and CDR2 from the germline V gene are MNHNS and SASEGT. Between the trimmed V and J ends, which lost 5 bases and 5 bases, there was a span of 12 bases. The CDR3: CASSPGSGETQYF. In nucleotides, the CDR3 is TGTGCCAGCAGTCCGGGGAGTGGGGAGACCCAGTACTTC.

V is TRBV11-2 and J is TRBJ1-4; D unclear. The CDR3 extends over 15 amino acids. Looked up from germline, CDR1 is SGHAT and CDR2 is FQNNGV. V lost 1 base to trimming and J lost 8 bases, with 14 bases between them. The CDR3 bases are TGTGCCAGCAGCTTAGGAGGCAGGCTAGGCGAAAAACTGTTTTTT. Encoded protein: CASSLGGRLGEKLFF.